What follows describes a single T cell receptor beta chain. Its target is unknown. Germline lookup yields CDR1 KGHSH and CDR2 LQKENI. The CDR3 sequence is 14 residues long. Trimming cost V 5 bases and J 8 bases; bases outside gene matches: 5. The data belong to a study of OX40 agonist ivuxolimab in advanced cancers. Study at large: Anti-PD-1, anti-PD-L1 or anti-CTLA-4 therapy given earlier was allowed, and over 35% had some.

The study, taken as a whole, reports: Which antigen the expanded peripheral T cells recognized is unknown.

The table came from immunoSEQ multiplex PCR; TCRdb's copy has only in-frame clones and leaves some out. The sample contains tens of thousands of clones, about 86% of which appear only once. This chain joins TRBV18 and TRBJ2-1; 11 bases map to TRBD2. The source material was CD4+ or CD8+ T cells sorted from blood, sampled in a trial of the OX40 agonist ivuxolimab. The TCR was taken from an adult with an advanced solid tumor such as melanoma, head and neck, liver or kidney cancer. In DNA, the CDR3 is TGTGCCAGCTCAGAACTAGCGGGGGCGCATGAGCAGTTCTTC. This codes for CASSELAGAHEQFF.